This T cell receptor beta chain was captured in a study of T-cell memory formation after mild COVID-19. This clonotype was recorded many times. One entry per CDR3 protein results from TCRdb running MiXCR on the 5' RACE reads. The sample contains 30,000 to 35,000 distinct CDR3 sequences, 7% to 8% of which appear only once. The CDR3 extends over 14 amino acids. CDR1 is MNHEY and CDR2 is SVGAGI in the germline V gene. V lost 5 bases and J lost 4, with 13 bases in between. The sample was PBMCs or a T cell subset sorted from them (not recorded which). V and J are TRBV6-5 and TRBJ2-3; D is possibly TRBD1 or TRBD2 (5 bases each). This TCR was sampled from a man younger than 35 who had mild COVID-19 (a few samples of this study predate the infection). Cell type and time point are not known. For the CDR3, the DNA is TGTGCCAGCAGTCCCTTACCGGGGCCAGATACGCAGTATTTT. It codes for CASSPLPGPDTQYF.